This is a list of T cell receptor beta chains from one sample in a study of T cell responses to AZD1222 COVID-19 vaccine. The repertoire was sequenced with immunoSEQ multiplex PCR; TCRdb's copy has only in-frame clones and lacks some. The repertoire holds about 150,000 clones, with 88% as singletons. The source was peripheral blood, collected on day 0 of AZD1222 vaccination. All receptors derive from an adult in good health. Each CDR3 is given with its conserved first and last residue. The D gene is left open where the match is weak. Clone size is given for some rows only: seen once, a few or many times, or a class if the clone is expanded.

V	J	size	D	CDR3	DNA
TRBV28	TRBJ2-1	.	.	CASSFRDGYNEQFF	TGTGCCAGCAGTTTCAGGGATGGGTATAATGAGCAGTTCTTC
TRBV6-5	TRBJ1-6	.	.	CASSYRAGNSPLHF	TGTGCCAGCAGTTACCGGGCCGGTAACTCACCCCTCCACTTT
TRBV3-1/TRBV3-2	TRBJ2-1	.	.	CASSQPGVRNEQFF	TGTGCCAGCAGCCAACCGGGAGTTAGGAATGAGCAGTTCTTC
TRBV6-1	TRBJ2-1	.	.	CASSEEGYEQFF	TGTGCCAGCAGTGAAGAGGGGTATGAGCAGTTCTTC
TRBV9	TRBJ2-7	.	.	CASSVGLATLEQYF	TGTGCCAGCAGCGTAGGGCTAGCGACCCTAGAGCAGTACTTC
TRBV5-6	TRBJ1-6	.	.	CASSTGPSNSPLHF	TGTGCCAGCAGCACTGGCCCATCTAATTCACCCCTCCACTTT
TRBV12-3/TRBV12-4	TRBJ1-3	.	.	CASSMRGNTIYF	TGTGCCAGCAGCATGCGCGGAAACACCATATATTTT
TRBV29-1	TRBJ2-7	.	TRBD1	CSAQGQAYEQYF	TGCAGCGCCCAGGGACAGGCCTACGAGCAGTACTTC
TRBV4-2	TRBJ2-7	.	TRBD2	CASSQDLGSSGRAPYEQYF	TGTGCCAGCAGCCAAGACCTAGGGTCTAGCGGGAGGGCCCCCTACGAGCAGTACTTC
TRBV29-1	TRBJ1-1	few	.	CSVDIGLPEAFF	TGCAGCGTTGATATAGGACTGCCCGAAGCTTTCTTT
TRBV6-1	TRBJ1-2	.	.	CASSESGYWGYTF	TGTGCCAGCAGTGAATCCGGATACTGGGGCTACACCTTC
TRBV7-2	TRBJ1-2	.	TRBD1	CASSLTGGEVGDGYTF	TGTGCCAGCAGCTTGACAGGGGGCGAGGTCGGGGATGGCTACACCTTC
TRBV25-1	TRBJ1-4	.	TRBD1	CASSQGDRGGEKLFF	TGTGCCAGCAGCCAAGGGGACAGGGGTGGTGAAAAACTGTTTTTT
TRBV11-1	TRBJ2-2	few	TRBD1	CASSHGQAITGELFF	TGTGCCAGCAGCCATGGACAGGCCATAACCGGGGAGCTGTTTTTT
TRBV11-2	TRBJ2-7	.	.	CASSPVVQGRYEQYF	TGTGCCAGCAGCCCTGTTGTTCAGGGGAGGTACGAGCAGTACTTC
TRBV6-2/TRBV6-3	TRBJ2-1	.	.	CASSYWGYNEQFF	TGTGCCAGCAGTTATTGGGGGTACAATGAGCAGTTCTTC
TRBV27	TRBJ1-5	few	.	CASSARGGFSNQPQHF	TGTGCCAGCAGCGCTCGGGGGGGGTTTAGCAATCAGCCCCAGCATTTT